One and the same sample provided the 10 T cell receptor beta chains below, sequenced in a study of T cell responses to AZD1222 COVID-19 vaccine. TCRdb's table, derived via immunoSEQ multiplex PCR, lists solely in-frame clones and lacks some. The sample consists of approximately 30,000 clones, roughly 73% of them appearing once. The specimen comprised peripheral blood, sampled on day 0 of AZD1222 vaccination. The receptors come from an adult in good health.

The rearrangement joins TRBV7-9 to TRBJ1-1; the D gene is possibly TRBD1 (5 bases). Germline values: CDR1 SEHNR, CDR2 FQNEAQ (reference sequence). V was shortened by 5 bases and J by 1 base, with 11 bases between the two germline ends. The CDR3 consists of 14 residues. The CDR3 nucleotides read TGTGCCAGCAGCCCCGGGACGGAGAACACTGAAGCTTTCTTT. The encoded protein is CASSPGTENTEAFF. The whole variable domain, remainder taken from reference TRBV7-9 and TRBJ1-1, is DTGVSQNPRHKITKRGQNVTFRCDPISEHNRLYWYRQTLGQGPEFLTYFQNEAQLEKSRLLSDRFSAERPKGSFSTLEIQRTEQGDSAMYLCASSPGTENTEAFFGQGTRLTVV.

The chain links TRBV7-8 to TRBJ1-3; weak D call: TRBD1 (5 bases). The ends were cut back, 1 base at V and 7 bases at J, with 11 bases in the middle. The CDR3 runs 14 residues. Per the germline V gene, CDR1 is SGHVS and CDR2 is FQNEAQ. This chain's CDR3 is CASSLGGIRNTIYF. CDR3 in DNA: TGTGCCAGCAGCTTAGGGGGGATAAGGAACACCATATATTTT. The full variable domain, completed using reference TRBV7-8 and TRBJ1-3, is GAGVSQSPRYKVAKRGQDVALRCDPISGHVSLFWYQQALGQGPEFLTYFQNEAQLDKSGLPSDRFFAERPEGSVSTLKIQRTQQEDSAVYLCASSLGGIRNTIYFGEGSWLTVV.

CDR3 protein: CASSPEETQYF. The CDR3 DNA follows: TGTGCCAGCTCACCGGAAGAGACCCAGTACTTC. The chain carries TRBV18 and TRBJ2-5; D remains ambiguous. The CDR3 runs to 11 residues. Deletions cut 3 bases from V and 3 bases from J, with 2 bases between. Germline V CDR1 and CDR2: KGHSH, LQKENI.

This clone came up a few times. V is TRBV12-3 or TRBV12-4 and J is TRBJ1-2; D remains ambiguous. Trimming removed 3 bases from V and 8 bases from J, with 10 bases in between. The CDR3 is 12 amino acids. The CDR3 DNA sequence: TGTGCCAGCAGTTTGTGGGCCCGAGGCTACACCTTC. This translates into CASSLWARGYTF.

The chain has TRBV19 and TRBJ1-2, with D perhaps matching TRBD1 (6 bases). The CDR3 loop spans 13 amino acids. CDR1 and CDR2 from the germline V gene are LNHDA and SQIVND (reference sequence). The V and J ends lost 4 bases and 7 bases respectively, with 13 bases between them. In nucleotides, the CDR3 is TGTGCCAGTAGTACGGGCAGGGGTGTTGGCTACACCTTC. This translates into CASSTGRGVGYTF.

V and J are TRBV11-3 and TRBJ2-6; 11 nucleotides align to TRBD1. Germline CDR1 and CDR2: SGHNT and YENEEA. The CDR3 consists of 17 residues. The ends lost 3 bases at V and 6 bases at J; junction bases unmatched: 7. The chain's CDR3 is CASSLDRGPSVANVLTF. The CDR3 coding sequence is TGTGCCAGCAGCTTGGACAGGGGGCCCTCGGTGGCCAACGTCCTGACTTTC.

The V call is TRBV18, the J call TRBJ1-3; D not certain. Germline CDR1 is KGHSH and CDR2 is LQKENI. CDR3 length equals 15 residues. V shed 6 bases and J shed 3 bases, with 15 bases lying between them. Here the CDR3 reads CASSYSETLGNTIYF. The CDR3 bases are TGTGCCAGCTCCTATTCCGAGACTCTTGGAAACACCATATATTTT. The whole variable domain, remainder taken from reference TRBV18 and TRBJ1-3, is NAGVMQNPRHLVRRRGQEARLRCSPMKGHSHVYWYRQLPEEGLKFMVYLQKENIIDESGMPKERFSAEFPKEGPSILRIQQVVRGDSAAYFCASSYSETLGNTIYFGEGSWLTVV.

The chain uses TRBV5-6 and TRBJ2-1; D is unclear. Germline V gene lookup returns CDR1 SGHDT and CDR2 YYEEEE. The CDR3 is 16 amino acids. The germline V and J ends were trimmed by 0 bases and 0 bases, with 10 bases remaining between them. CDR3 loop: CASSLVVLSSYNEQFF. The CDR3 DNA sequence: TGTGCCAGCAGCTTGGTAGTACTTAGCTCCTACAATGAGCAGTTCTTC.

V is TRBV6-5 and J is TRBJ2-2, with 8 bases matching TRBD2. Trimming at V came to 2 bases and at J to 6 bases, leaving 8 bases not matched to a gene. There are 16 residues in the CDR3. CDR1 and CDR2 (germline): MNHEY, SVGAGI. CDR3 sequence (DNA): TGTGCCAGCAGTTACGGGACGGGAGGGCAATCCGGGGAGCTGTTTTTT. This gives the protein CASSYGTGGQSGELFF.

The DNA for the CDR3 is TGTGCCAGCAGCTCGATCGACCGGGGATTACAGTTCTTC. Translation gives CASSSIDRGLQFF. The gene calls are TRBV11-3 and TRBJ2-1; the D gene is possibly TRBD2 (5 bases). From germline, CDR1 is SGHNT and CDR2 YENEEA. Trimming removed 4 bases from V and 13 bases from J, with 17 bases in between. The CDR3 covers 13 residues.